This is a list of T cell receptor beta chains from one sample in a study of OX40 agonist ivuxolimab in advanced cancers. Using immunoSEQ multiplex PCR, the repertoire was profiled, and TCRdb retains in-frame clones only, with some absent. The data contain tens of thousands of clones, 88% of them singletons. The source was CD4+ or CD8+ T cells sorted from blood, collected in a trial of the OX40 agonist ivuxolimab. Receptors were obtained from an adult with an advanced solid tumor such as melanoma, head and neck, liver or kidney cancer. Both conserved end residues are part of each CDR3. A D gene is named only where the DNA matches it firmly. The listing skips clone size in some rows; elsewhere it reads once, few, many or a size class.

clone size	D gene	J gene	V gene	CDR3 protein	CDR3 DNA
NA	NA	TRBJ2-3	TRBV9	CASRSTSTDTQYF	TGTGCCAGCAGATCGACGTCCACAGATACGCAGTATTTT
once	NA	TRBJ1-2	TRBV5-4	CASSLGTSGRPGGGYTF	TGTGCCAGCAGCTTAGGGACCTCGGGACGGCCTGGGGGAGGCTACACCTTC
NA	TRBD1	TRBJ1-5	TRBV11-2	CASSVEGAGGRQPQHF	TGTGCCAGCAGTGTAGAGGGAGCAGGGGGCCGTCAGCCCCAGCATTTT
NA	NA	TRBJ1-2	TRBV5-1	CASSIRGYGYTF	TGCGCCAGCAGCATCAGAGGATATGGCTACACCTTC
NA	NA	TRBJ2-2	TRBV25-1	CASSPDPPNTGELFF	TGTGCCAGCAGCCCCGATCCACCAAACACCGGGGAGCTGTTTTTT
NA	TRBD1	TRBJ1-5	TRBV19	CASSIQTGWGNQPQHF	TGTGCCAGTAGTATCCAGACAGGGTGGGGCAATCAGCCCCAGCATTTT
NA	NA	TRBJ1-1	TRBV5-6	CASSFFLNTEAFF	TGTGCCAGCAGCTTCTTCCTGAACACTGAAGCTTTCTTT
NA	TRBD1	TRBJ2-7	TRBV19	CASSRSQGAYEQYF	TGTGCCAGTAGTAGGTCACAGGGGGCCTACGAGCAGTACTTC
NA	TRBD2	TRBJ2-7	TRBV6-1	CASSGATSGGIYEQYF	TGTGCCAGCAGTGGCGCGACTAGCGGGGGGATCTACGAGCAGTACTTC
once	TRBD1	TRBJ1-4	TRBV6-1	CASSLGGTGNEKLFF	TGTGCCAGCAGTCTTGGAGGGACAGGGAATGAAAAACTGTTTTTT
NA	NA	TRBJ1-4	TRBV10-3	CAISEGRGNEKLFF	TGTGCCATCAGTGAAGGCAGGGGTAATGAAAAACTGTTTTTT
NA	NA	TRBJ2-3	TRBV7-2	CASSPSGPSTDTQYF	TGTGCCAGCAGCCCCAGCGGCCCTTCCACAGATACGCAGTATTTT
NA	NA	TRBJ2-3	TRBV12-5	CASGLGQTLDTQYF	TGTGCTAGTGGTTTGGGACAGACACTGGATACGCAGTATTTT
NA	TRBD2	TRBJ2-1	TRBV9	CASSVEGSGRAGNEQFF	TGTGCCAGCAGCGTAGAAGGTAGCGGGAGGGCCGGTAATGAGCAGTTCTTC
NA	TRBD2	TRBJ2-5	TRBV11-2	CASSSGLAVETQYF	TGTGCCAGCAGCTCGGGACTAGCGGTTGAGACCCAGTACTTC
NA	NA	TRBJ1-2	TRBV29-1	CSVWGSNYGYTF	TGCAGCGTCTGGGGGTCCAACTATGGCTACACCTTC
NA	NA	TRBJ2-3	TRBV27	CASSLRRAADTQYF	TGTGCCAGCAGTTTGAGGAGGGCGGCAGATACGCAGTATTTT
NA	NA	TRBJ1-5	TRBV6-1	CASSDLNWVGNQPQHF	TGTGCCAGCAGTGACCTGAACTGGGTTGGCAATCAGCCCCAGCATTTT
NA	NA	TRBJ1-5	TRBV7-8	CASSPEGRESNQPQHF	TGTGCCAGCAGCCCCGAGGGGAGGGAGAGCAATCAGCCCCAGCATTTT
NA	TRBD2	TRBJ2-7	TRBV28	CASSLSASGKYEQYF	TGTGCCAGCAGTTTATCGGCTAGCGGAAAGTACGAGCAGTACTTC
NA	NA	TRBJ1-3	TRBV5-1	CASSVSPTGNTIYF	TGCGCCAGCAGCGTAAGTCCGACTGGAAACACCATATATTTT
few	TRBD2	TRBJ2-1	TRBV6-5	CASSYSAGGRLEQFF	TGTGCCAGCAGTTACTCAGCGGGGGGCCGGCTTGAGCAGTTCTTC
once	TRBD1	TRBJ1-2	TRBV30	CAWSRDRSGRGRGYTF	TGTGCCTGGAGTCGGGACAGGAGTGGAAGGGGAAGGGGCTACACCTTC
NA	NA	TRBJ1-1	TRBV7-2	CASLARGAQMGTEAFF	TGTGCCAGCCTCGCCCGGGGGGCACAGATGGGCACTGAAGCTTTCTTT
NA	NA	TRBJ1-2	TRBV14	CASSRGASYYGYTF	TGTGCCAGCAGCCGGGGGGCCTCGTACTATGGCTACACCTTC
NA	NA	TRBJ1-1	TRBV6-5	CASSYSGGNTEAFF	TGTGCCAGCAGTTACTCGGGGGGAAACACTGAAGCTTTCTTT
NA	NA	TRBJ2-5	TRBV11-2	CASSLDRTKETQYF	TGTGCCAGCAGCTTAGACCGGACGAAAGAGACCCAGTACTTC
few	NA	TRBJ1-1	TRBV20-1	CSAVPGMEAFF	TGCAGTGCCGTACCCGGCATGGAAGCTTTCTTT
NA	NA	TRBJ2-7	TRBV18	CASSPRAGLLSSYEQYF	TGTGCCAGCTCACCACGGGCAGGCCTTCTGAGCTCCTACGAGCAGTACTTC
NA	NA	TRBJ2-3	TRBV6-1	CASSKALRADTQYF	TGTGCCAGCAGTAAGGCTTTGCGTGCAGATACGCAGTATTTT
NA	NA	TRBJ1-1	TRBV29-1	CSVDHLPPLGAFF	TGCAGCGTTGATCATTTGCCCCCGCTCGGGGCTTTCTTT
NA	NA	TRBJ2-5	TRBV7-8	CASSSRTNLGTQYF	TGTGCCAGCAGCTCCCGGACTAACTTGGGGACCCAGTACTTC
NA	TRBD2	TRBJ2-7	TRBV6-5	CASSRTSTSYEQYF	TGTGCCAGCAGCCGGACTAGCACCTCCTACGAGCAGTACTTC
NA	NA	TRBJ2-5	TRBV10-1	CASNKFLGETQYF	TGCGCCAGCAATAAGTTCTTGGGAGAGACCCAGTACTTC
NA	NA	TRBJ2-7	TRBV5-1	CASSENYEQYF	TGCGCCAGCAGCGAAAACTACGAGCAGTACTTC
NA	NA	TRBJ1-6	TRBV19	CASRKRGVDNSPLHF	TGTGCCAGTAGAAAACGGGGCGTCGATAATTCACCCCTCCACTTT
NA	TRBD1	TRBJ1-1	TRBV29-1	CSVQGAWATEAFF	TGCAGCGTGCAGGGGGCGTGGGCCACTGAAGCTTTCTTT
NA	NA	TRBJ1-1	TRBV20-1	CSAERGTEAFF	TGCAGTGCGGAGCGGGGTACTGAAGCTTTCTTT
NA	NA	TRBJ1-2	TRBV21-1	CASSKVKETHYGYTF	TGTGCCAGCAGCAAAGTGAAAGAGACGCACTATGGCTACACCTTC
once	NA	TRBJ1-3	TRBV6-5	CASRRDRNSGNTIYF	TGTGCCAGCAGGCGAGACAGGAACTCTGGAAACACCATATATTTT
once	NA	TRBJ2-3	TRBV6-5	CATSPSKNTQYF	TGTGCCACCTCACCGAGCAAGAATACGCAGTATTTT
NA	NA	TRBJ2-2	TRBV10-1	CASSEGRSQNTGELFF	TGCGCCAGCAGTGAGGGAAGATCGCAGAACACCGGGGAGCTGTTTTTT
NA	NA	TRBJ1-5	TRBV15	CATSRGATGSNQPQHF	TGTGCCACCAGCAGAGGTGCAACAGGATCAAATCAGCCCCAGCATTTT
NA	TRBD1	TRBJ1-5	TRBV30	CAWRLGTVYSNQPQHF	TGTGCCTGGAGGCTCGGGACAGTTTATAGCAATCAGCCCCAGCATTTT
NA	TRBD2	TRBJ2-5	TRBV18	CASSPGTSSYQETQYF	TGTGCCAGCTCACCCGGGACTAGCTCGTACCAAGAGACCCAGTACTTC
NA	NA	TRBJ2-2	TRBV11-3	CASSLGAGAGELFF	TGTGCCAGCAGCTTAGGGGCCGGCGCCGGGGAGCTGTTTTTT